This passage covers 29 T cell receptor beta chains from one sample sequenced in a study of blood T cell repertoires in COVID-19. Sequencing was performed with immunoSEQ multiplex PCR; in TCRdb, only in-frame clones are kept and a portion is missing. Of 70,000 or so clones listed, just over 90% are singletons. Source material: peripheral blood. The receptors originated from a woman aged 18-35 years with acute or convalescent COVID-19.

This chain uses TRBV6-5 with TRBJ2-1, with D unclear. The CDR3 consists of 13 residues. Per germline, CDR1 MNHEY and CDR2 SVGAGI. CDR3 residues: CAVAQIPPDEQFF. In nucleotides, the CDR3 is TGTGCAGTTGCCCAGATCCCCCCTGATGAGCAGTTCTTC.

V gene TRBV11-3 combines with J gene TRBJ2-1, with TRBD2 matching 13 bases. The length of the CDR3 is 13 residues. CDR1 and CDR2 (germline): SGHNT, YENEEA. The DNA for the CDR3 is TGTGCAACGGGACTAGCGGGATACAATGAGCAGTTCTTC. This codes for CATGLAGYNEQFF.

The table lists this clone with a count of one. The chain joins TRBV12-3 or TRBV12-4 to TRBJ2-5, with D unclear. Trimming left V 3 bases short and J 4 bases short, with 3 bases between. The CDR3 covers 11 residues. Here the CDR3 reads CASSFGETQYF. Written as DNA, the CDR3 is TGTGCCAGCAGTTTCGGAGAGACCCAGTACTTC.

This chain joins TRBV7-8 and TRBJ1-5, with 12 bases lining up with TRBD1. Per germline, CDR1 SGHVS and CDR2 FQNEAQ. The CDR3 loop spans 18 amino acids. Trimming removed 1 base from V and 2 bases from J; junction bases left unmatched: 6. CDR3 DNA sequence: TGTGCCAGCAGCTTAGGGGACAGGGGGCCTGGTGGCAATCAGCCCCAGCATTTT. Its protein is CASSLGDRGPGGNQPQHF.

The genes are TRBV18 and TRBJ2-1; 11 bases line up with TRBD1. This CDR3 has 15 residues. Unmatched junction bases numbered 2, after V lost 3 bases and J lost 4 bases. In germline, CDR1 is KGHSH, CDR2 LQKENI. CDR3 sequence: CASSPGTGGYNEQFF. In DNA, the CDR3 is TGTGCCAGCTCACCCGGGACAGGGGGATACAATGAGCAGTTCTTC.

This chain joins TRBV10-2 and TRBJ2-3, with 8 bases matching TRBD1. CDR1 and CDR2 (germline): WSHSY, SAAADI. CDR3 length: 16 amino acids. Losses at the gene ends were 7 bases for V and 3 bases for J; bases not matched to a gene: 12. CDR3 protein: CASKGSDRGFTDTQYF. The CDR3 coding sequence is TGCGCCAGCAAAGGTTCAGACAGGGGTTTTACAGATACGCAGTATTTT.

This CDR3 reads CASSITAGDTEAFF. The CDR3 coding sequence is TGCGCCAGCAGCATCACAGCGGGCGACACTGAAGCTTTCTTT. The rearrangement links TRBV5-1 to TRBJ1-1; no clear D gene. Trimming left V 4 bases short and J 3 bases short, with 13 bases between. From germline, CDR1 is SGHRS and CDR2 YFSETQ. This CDR3 has 14 residues. The full variable domain, its missing parts supplied by reference TRBV5-1 and TRBJ1-1, is KAGVTQTPRYLIKTRGQQVTLSCSPISGHRSVSWYQQTPGQGLQFLFEYFSETQRNKGNFPGRFSGRQFSNSRSEMNVSTLELGDSALYLCASSITAGDTEAFFGQGTRLTVV.

V is TRBV4-1 and J is TRBJ1-3; D uncertain. Germline CDR1 MGHRA, CDR2 YSYEKL. The CDR3 spans 16 residues. Trimming cost V 1 base and J 5 bases, with 15 bases left between them. Here the CDR3 reads CASSQGGPGLRNTIYF. Here the CDR3 DNA reads TGCGCCAGCAGCCAAGGTGGTCCAGGACTCCGAAACACCATATATTTT.

This clone was observed once. The J gene is TRBJ2-1, the V gene TRBV5-4; 7 bases match TRBD1. Germline V gene data show CDR1 as SGHNT and CDR2 as YYREEE (reference sequence). CDR3 length equals 19 residues. Losses at the gene ends were 3 bases for V and 0 bases for J; bases not matched to a gene: 15. The CDR3: CASSSYRGTSISSYNEQFF. CDR3 in DNA: TGTGCCAGCAGCTCCTACAGGGGAACCTCGATAAGCTCCTACAATGAGCAGTTCTTC.

The DNA for the CDR3 is TGTGCCAGCAGCTCGGACAGGGCAGAGACCCAGTACTTC. Its protein product is CASSSDRAETQYF. The chain combines TRBV5-6 with TRBJ2-5; 8 bases fit TRBD1. This CDR3 contains 13 residues. Germline V gene data show CDR1 as SGHDT and CDR2 as YYEEEE. Germline trimming cut 3 bases from V and 4 bases from J; bases unmatched to any gene: 2.

The genes are TRBV2 and TRBJ1-5, with 8 nucleotides matching TRBD1. Germline V gene sequence: CDR1 SNHLY, CDR2 FYNNEI. Trimming cost V 6 bases and J 5 bases; bases outside gene matches: 3. The CDR3 is made up of 13 amino acids. The CDR3 DNA reads TGTGCCAGCAGGGACAGGGAGTATCAGCCCCAGCATTTT. Amino acid sequence: CASRDREYQPQHF.

V is TRBV6-2 or TRBV6-3 and J is TRBJ2-1, with a tentative D call TRBD1 (6 bases). The CDR3 sequence is 16 residues long. V was cut by 6 bases and J by 4 bases, with 19 bases left in between. Germline CDR1 MNHEY, CDR2 SVGEGT. The CDR3 spells CASSPRGRGGYNEQFF. The CDR3, as DNA: TGTGCCAGCAGCCCTCGGGGCAGGGGCGGTTACAATGAGCAGTTCTTC.

This chain uses TRBV28 with TRBJ2-7; 7 positions agree with TRBD1. The germline gives CDR1 MDHEN, CDR2 SYDVKM. V was clipped by 4 bases and J by 5 bases; unmatched bases: 14. The CDR3 length is 16 residues. As DNA, the CDR3 is TGTGCCAGCAGTTCTCCTGCCTCAACGACAGGGCACGAGCAGTACTTC. Amino acids: CASSSPASTTGHEQYF.

The chain couples TRBV28 to TRBJ1-5; D may be TRBD1 (6 bases). Germline-derived CDR1 and CDR2 are MDHEN and SYDVKM. V was shortened by 7 bases and J by 9 bases, with 22 bases between the two germline ends. The CDR3 is made up of 15 amino acids. CDR3 amino acids: CASKPAGEGVPPQHF. DNA for the CDR3: TGTGCCAGCAAACCTGCCGGGGAGGGGGTTCCGCCCCAGCATTTT.

This chain joins TRBV6-4 and TRBJ1-1; tentative D call: TRBD1 (5 bases). Trimming pared 2 bases from V and 1 base from J, leaving 8 bases between. The V gene's germline CDR1 is MRHNA and CDR2 SNTAGT. CDR3 length: 14 amino acids. The CDR3 loop is CASSDPRANTEAFF. The DNA of the CDR3 is TGTGCCAGCAGTGACCCCAGGGCGAACACTGAAGCTTTCTTT.

The chain is built from TRBV28 and TRBJ2-4; the D gene is possibly TRBD1 (6 bases). Germline values: CDR1 MDHEN, CDR2 SYDVKM. V lost 2 bases, J lost 9 bases, and 17 bases lay in between. The CDR3 totals 15 residues. The CDR3 DNA reads TGTGCCAGCAGTTTACAGTCAGGGGCAGGTATCATTCAGTACTTC. This gives the protein CASSLQSGAGIIQYF.

The chain couples TRBV27 to TRBJ1-2; perhaps TRBD1 as D (6 bases). Germline CDR1 is MNHEY and CDR2 is SMNVEV (reference sequence). The CDR3 runs to 14 residues. V dropped 6 bases and J dropped 8 bases, with 19 bases sitting between them. This CDR3 reads CASSFSAGVGGYTF. The CDR3 DNA follows: TGTGCCAGCAGCTTTTCGGCAGGGGTGGGCGGCTACACCTTC.

The gene calls are TRBV5-1 and TRBJ2-1, with 9 positions matching TRBD1. J was trimmed by 4 bases and V by 1 base; bases with no gene match: 6. Germline CDR1 is SGHRS and CDR2 is YFSETQ. The CDR3 sequence is 16 residues long. In DNA form, the CDR3 reads TGCGCCAGCAGCTTGTCGTTGACAGGGGGTTACAATGAGCAGTTCTTC. This translates into CASSLSLTGGYNEQFF.

CDR3 sequence reads: CASSSGTGGNQPQHF. As DNA, the CDR3 is TGTGCCAGTAGTTCCGGGACAGGGGGCAATCAGCCCCAGCATTTT. The chain couples TRBV19 to TRBJ1-5; 10 bases align to TRBD1. Per germline, CDR1 LNHDA and CDR2 SQIVND (reference sequence). J gave up 2 bases and V 5 bases, and 3 bases lay outside the gene matches. The CDR3 contains 15 residues.

This clone has only a few counts. The chain uses TRBV28 and TRBJ1-1; D remains ambiguous. V was cut by 1 base and J by 6 bases, with 21 bases left in between. This CDR3 is built from 17 residues. Germline V CDR1 and CDR2: MDHEN, SYDVKM. CDR3 residues: CASSLFDTSRGGPEAFF. In DNA form, the CDR3 reads TGTGCCAGCAGTTTATTTGACACATCTAGAGGAGGCCCTGAAGCTTTCTTT.

The chain combines TRBV3-1 (or the pseudogene TRBV3-2) with TRBJ1-1, with 9 bases identical to TRBD1. Trimming cost V 4 bases and J 0 bases; bases outside gene matches: 12. Germline V gene sequence: CDR1 LGHDT, CDR2 YNNKEL (reference sequence). The CDR3 contains 18 residues. The CDR3 DNA sequence: TGTGCCAGCAGCCCGCGGGACAGGGTAGGGGGCATGAACACTGAAGCTTTCTTT. Its translation is CASSPRDRVGGMNTEAFF.

V gene TRBV4-2 combines with J gene TRBJ2-1; 7 bases line up with TRBD2. The length of the CDR3 is 16 residues. The V and J ends lost 3 bases and 5 bases, in that order; junction bases with no gene match: 10. Germline values: CDR1 LGHNA, CDR2 YNFKEQ. The CDR3 protein is CASSQTAGTTDNEQFF. DNA of the CDR3: TGTGCCAGCAGCCAGACCGCCGGGACTACGGACAATGAGCAGTTCTTC.

J is TRBJ2-1 and V is TRBV21-1; the DNA was not compared with TRBD2, the D call given in the table. TRBV21-1 is noted as a pseudogene. This CDR3 spans 15 amino acids. The CDR3 DNA follows: TGTCCTCTCCGGGACTCCAAAATAACTGACAATGAGCAGTTCTTC. Translation: CPLRDSKITDNEQFF.

The rearrangement links TRBV7-2 to TRBJ1-1, with D possibly matching TRBD1 (6 bases). From germline, CDR1 is SGHTA and CDR2 FQGNSA. V lost 1 base, J lost 1 base, and 10 bases lay in between. CDR3 length equals 15 residues. Here the CDR3 reads CASSLERGANTEAFF. CDR3 nucleotide sequence: TGTGCCAGCAGCTTAGAACGGGGGGCGAACACTGAAGCTTTCTTT. The entire variable domain, with the rest obtained from reference TRBV7-2 and TRBJ1-1, is as follows: GAGVSQSPSNKVTEKGKDVELRCDPISGHTALYWYRQSLGQGLEFLIYFQGNSAPDKSGLPSDRFSAERTGGSVSTLTIQRTQQEDSAVYLCASSLERGANTEAFFGQGTRLTVV.

In its sample, this clone was seen once. V gene TRBV5-1 combines with J gene TRBJ2-3, with D possibly matching TRBD1 (5 bases). The V gene lost 4 bases and the J gene lost 3 bases, with 9 bases spanning the gap. Germline CDR1 is SGHRS and CDR2 is YFSETQ. This CDR3 has 13 amino acids. CDR3 region: CASSVTVTDTQYF. The CDR3 bases are TGCGCCAGCAGCGTGACAGTAACAGATACGCAGTATTTT.

The rearrangement links TRBV15 to TRBJ2-3; 11 bases line up with TRBD2. CDR3 length: 15 residues. V shed 3 bases and J 11 bases; nucleotides not matched to a gene: 10. From germline, CDR1 is LNHNV and CDR2 YYDKDF (reference sequence). CDR3 DNA: TGTGCCACCAGCAGGGGGGCTGAACTAGCGGGGGTGCAGTATTTT. Residues: CATSRGAELAGVQYF.

This clone was recorded only once. The chain recombines TRBV7-9 with TRBJ1-3; D is unresolved. CDR1 SEHNR and CDR2 FQNEAQ come from the germline V gene (reference sequence). There are 14 residues in the CDR3. V was cut by 4 bases and J by 0 bases, with 7 bases left in between. CDR3 residues: CASSSLSSGNTIYF. The CDR3 DNA sequence: TGTGCCAGCAGCTCATTGAGCTCTGGAAACACCATATATTTT. Together with reference TRBV7-9 and TRBJ1-3, the CDR3 gives the full variable domain: DTGVSQNPRHKITKRGQNVTFRCDPISEHNRLYWYRQTLGQGPEFLTYFQNEAQLEKSRLLSDRFSAERPKGSFSTLEIQRTEQGDSAMYLCASSSLSSGNTIYFGEGSWLTVV.

The V call is TRBV4-1, the J call TRBJ2-7, with D perhaps matching TRBD2 (5 bases). V was shortened by 1 base and J by 4 bases, with 14 bases between the two germline ends. CDR1 and CDR2 from the germline V gene are MGHRA and YSYEKL. The CDR3 runs 15 residues. The CDR3 loop reads CASSQGNGMGYEQYF. The CDR3 nucleotides read TGCGCCAGCAGCCAAGGGAACGGGATGGGGTACGAGCAGTACTTC.

The rearrangement links TRBV5-6 to TRBJ2-1; tentatively, D is TRBD2 (6 bases). Germline V CDR1 and CDR2: SGHDT, YYEEEE. The CDR3 has 15 amino acids. Trimming shortened V by 4 bases and J by 4 bases, and 15 bases separated the two germline ends. The chain's CDR3 is CASSGSGSQYNEQFF. The CDR3 DNA follows: TGTGCCAGCAGCGGGAGCGGGTCACAATACAATGAGCAGTTCTTC.